The sequence of this T cell receptor (beta chain) was determined in a study of blood T cell repertoires in COVID-19. Turning to the study itself: Sites across the United States, Italy and Spain contributed samples from acute and convalescent COVID-19. Nucleic acid was either cDNA or gDNA, and it came from T cells, B-cell-depleted T cells, or PBMCs.

The CDR3 loop spans 17 amino acids. V was clipped by 0 bases and J by 7 bases; unmatched bases: 10. Germline CDR1 and CDR2: SEHNR and FQNEAQ (reference sequence). The data were produced by immunoSEQ multiplex PCR, yet TCRdb's version contains in-frame clones alone and is incomplete. Found here are 200,000 to 250,000 clones, approximately 88% of them singletons; the top ten hold about 9.4%. Grouping used clinical history reported by participants in a survey and questionnaire. Sequenced: PBMCs or T cells enriched from blood (not recorded which). This receptor was taken from a man between 18 and 35 years old with acute COVID-19. The rearrangement uses TRBV7-9 and TRBJ2-1, with TRBD2 matching 9 bases. The CDR3 region is CASSLARLREGGNEQFF. The CDR3 bases are TGTGCCAGCAGCTTAGCGCGGCTGCGGGAGGGGGGTAATGAGCAGTTCTTC.